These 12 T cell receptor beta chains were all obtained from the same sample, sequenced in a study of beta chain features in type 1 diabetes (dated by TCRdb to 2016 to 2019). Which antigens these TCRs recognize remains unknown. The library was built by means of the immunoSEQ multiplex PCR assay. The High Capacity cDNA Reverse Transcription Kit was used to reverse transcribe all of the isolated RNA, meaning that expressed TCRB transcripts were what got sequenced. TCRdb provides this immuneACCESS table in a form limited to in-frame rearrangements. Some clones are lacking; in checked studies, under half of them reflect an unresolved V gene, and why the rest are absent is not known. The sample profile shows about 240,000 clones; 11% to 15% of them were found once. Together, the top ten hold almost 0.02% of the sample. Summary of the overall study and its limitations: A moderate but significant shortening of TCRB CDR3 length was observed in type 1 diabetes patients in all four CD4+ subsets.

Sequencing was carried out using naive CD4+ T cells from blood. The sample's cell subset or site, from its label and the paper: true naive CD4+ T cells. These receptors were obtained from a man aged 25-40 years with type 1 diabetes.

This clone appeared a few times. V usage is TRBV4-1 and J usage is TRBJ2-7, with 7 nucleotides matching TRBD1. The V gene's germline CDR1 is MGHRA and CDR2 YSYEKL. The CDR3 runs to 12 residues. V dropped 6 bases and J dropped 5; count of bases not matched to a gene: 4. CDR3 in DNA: TGCGCCAGCAGTCTAGACAGGGACGAGCAGTACTTC. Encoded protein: CASSLDRDEQYF.

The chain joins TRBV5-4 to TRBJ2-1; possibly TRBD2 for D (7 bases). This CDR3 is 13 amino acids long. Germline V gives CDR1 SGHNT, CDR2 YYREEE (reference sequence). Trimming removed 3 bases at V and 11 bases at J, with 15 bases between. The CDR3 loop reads CASSWRGGGKQFF. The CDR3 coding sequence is TGTGCCAGCAGCTGGAGGGGGGGCGGAAAGCAGTTCTTC.

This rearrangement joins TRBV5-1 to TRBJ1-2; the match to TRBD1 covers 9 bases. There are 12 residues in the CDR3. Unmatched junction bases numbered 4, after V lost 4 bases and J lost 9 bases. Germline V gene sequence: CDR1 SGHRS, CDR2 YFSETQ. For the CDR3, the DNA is TGCGCCAGCAGCCCGGGACAGGGTCGCTACACCTTC. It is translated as CASSPGQGRYTF.

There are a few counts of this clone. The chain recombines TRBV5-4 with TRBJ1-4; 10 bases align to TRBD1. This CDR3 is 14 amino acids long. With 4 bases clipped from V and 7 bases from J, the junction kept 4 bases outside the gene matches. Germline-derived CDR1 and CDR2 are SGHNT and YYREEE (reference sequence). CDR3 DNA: TGTGCCAGCAGCGCGGACAGGGGGAGTGAAAAACTGTTTTTT. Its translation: CASSADRGSEKLFF. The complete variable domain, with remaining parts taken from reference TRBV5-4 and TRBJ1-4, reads ETGVTQSPTHLIKTRGQQVTLRCSSQSGHNTVSWYQQALGQGPQFIFQYYREEENGRGNFPPRFSGLQFPNYSSELNVNALELDDSALYLCASSADRGSEKLFFGSGTQLSVL.

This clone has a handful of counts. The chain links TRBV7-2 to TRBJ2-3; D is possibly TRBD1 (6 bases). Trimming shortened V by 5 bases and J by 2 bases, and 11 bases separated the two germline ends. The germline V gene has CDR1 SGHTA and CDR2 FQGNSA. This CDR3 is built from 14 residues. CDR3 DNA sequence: TGTGCCAGCAGCCCAGGACAGTACACAGATACGCAGTATTTT. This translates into CASSPGQYTDTQYF. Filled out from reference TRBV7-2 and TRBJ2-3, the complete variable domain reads GAGVSQSPSNKVTEKGKDVELRCDPISGHTALYWYRQSLGQGLEFLIYFQGNSAPDKSGLPSDRFSAERTGGSVSTLTIQRTQQEDSAVYLCASSPGQYTDTQYFGPGTRLTVL.

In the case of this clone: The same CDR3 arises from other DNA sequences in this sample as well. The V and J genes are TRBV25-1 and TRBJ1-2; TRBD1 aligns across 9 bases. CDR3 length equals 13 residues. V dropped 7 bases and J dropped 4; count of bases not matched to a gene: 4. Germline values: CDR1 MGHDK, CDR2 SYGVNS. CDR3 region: CASTPGQGYGYTF. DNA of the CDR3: TGTGCCAGCACCCCGGGACAGGGCTATGGCTACACCTTC.

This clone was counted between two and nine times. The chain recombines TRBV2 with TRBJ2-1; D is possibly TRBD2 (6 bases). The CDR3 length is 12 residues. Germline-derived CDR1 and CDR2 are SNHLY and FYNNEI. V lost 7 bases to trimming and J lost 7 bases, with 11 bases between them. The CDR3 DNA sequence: TGTGCCAGCACTCAGGCGGGAAATGAGCAGTTCTTC. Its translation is CASTQAGNEQFF.

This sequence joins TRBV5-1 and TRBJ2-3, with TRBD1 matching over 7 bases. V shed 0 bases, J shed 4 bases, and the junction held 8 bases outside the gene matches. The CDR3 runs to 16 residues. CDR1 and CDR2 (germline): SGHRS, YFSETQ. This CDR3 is CASSLETDRVSDTQYF. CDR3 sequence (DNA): TGCGCCAGCAGCTTGGAGACTGACAGGGTTTCAGATACGCAGTATTTT.

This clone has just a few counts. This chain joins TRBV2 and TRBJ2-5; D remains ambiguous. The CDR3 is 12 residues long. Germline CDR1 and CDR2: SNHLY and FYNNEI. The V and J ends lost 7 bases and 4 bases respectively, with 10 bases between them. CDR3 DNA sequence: TGTGCCAGCACCGAGAGTCGAGAGACCCAGTACTTC. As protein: CASTESRETQYF.

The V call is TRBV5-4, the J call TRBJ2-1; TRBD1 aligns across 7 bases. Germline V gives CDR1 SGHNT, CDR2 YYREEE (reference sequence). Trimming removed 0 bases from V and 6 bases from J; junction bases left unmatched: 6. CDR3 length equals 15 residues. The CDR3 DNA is TGTGCCAGCAGCTTGGAGGGGGCAAGAAGCAATGAGCAGTTCTTC. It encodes CASSLEGARSNEQFF.

This CDR3 is CASSSFDRSIQYF. CDR3 nucleotides: TGTGCCAGCAGTTCCTTCGACAGGAGCATTCAGTACTTC. This chain links TRBV6-5 with TRBJ2-4; D is possibly TRBD1 (6 bases). V was pared by 4 bases and J by 9 bases, with 13 bases between. The CDR3 totals 13 residues. CDR1 MNHEY and CDR2 SVGAGI come from the germline V gene.

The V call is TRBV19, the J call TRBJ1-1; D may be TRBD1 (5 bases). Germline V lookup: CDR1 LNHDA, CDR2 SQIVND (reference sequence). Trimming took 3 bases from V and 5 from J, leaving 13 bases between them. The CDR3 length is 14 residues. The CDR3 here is CASSILGGRTEAFF. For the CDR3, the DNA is TGTGCCAGTAGTATTCTGGGGGGAAGGACTGAAGCTTTCTTT.